This T cell receptor (beta chain) was profiled in a study of T cell responses to AZD1222 COVID-19 vaccine. The CDR3 totals 15 residues. V dropped 1 base and J dropped 3 bases, with 12 bases sitting between them. Germline CDR1 SGHDN, CDR2 FVKESK. With respect to this clone: The antigen is undetermined.

Here immunoSEQ multiplex PCR was the method, and the copy in TCRdb shows in-frame clones only, minus some. Among approximately 200,000 clones listed, about nine tenths were seen once. Study-level results: In the spike-specific TCR repertoire, nearly half reportedly target unmutated variant regions.

V gene TRBV14 combines with J gene TRBJ1-2; tentative D call: TRBD1 (5 bases). This receptor was taken from an adult in good health. Sample: peripheral blood, taken on day 0 of MenACWY control vaccination. Written as DNA, the CDR3 is TGTGCCAGCAGCCAAGGGGTGGCAGGGCACTATGGCTACACCTTC. Translating it yields CASSQGVAGHYGYTF.